The sample holds many counts of the clone carrying this T cell receptor beta chain. The target antigen is unknown. With the library built for alpha chains, this beta chain is off target and its frequency is not meaningful. This record belongs to a study of spatial heterogeneity in lung cancer. Study findings and constraints: Tumor mutation counts were tracked by expanded intratumoral alpha and beta TCR counts.

V lost 5 bases and J lost 3, with 11 bases in between. CDR1 is MDHEN and CDR2 is SYDVKM in the germline V gene. CDR3 size: 13 residues. Time point denoted: sample taken at primary tumor resection. TCRdb recomputed calls from the 5' RACE reads with MiXCR, one row per CDR3 protein. The data contain 9,500 to 11,000 distinct CDR3 sequences, about 5.5% of them singletons. This TCR was recovered from a male donor with early-stage non-small cell lung cancer. The rearrangement uses TRBV28 and TRBJ2-7; possibly TRBD1 for D (5 bases). The material was lung tumor tissue, obtained at surgery. CDR3 DNA: TGTGCCAGCAGTGTCAGGGTTTTCTACGAGCAGTACTTC. This codes for CASSVRVFYEQYF. The full variable domain, with the rest looked up from reference TRBV28 and TRBJ2-7, is DVKVTQSSRYLVKRTGEKVFLECVQDMDHENMFWYRQDPGLGLRLIYFSYDVKMKEKGDIPEGYSVSREKKERFSLILESASTNQTSMYLCASSVRVFYEQYFGPGTRLTVT.